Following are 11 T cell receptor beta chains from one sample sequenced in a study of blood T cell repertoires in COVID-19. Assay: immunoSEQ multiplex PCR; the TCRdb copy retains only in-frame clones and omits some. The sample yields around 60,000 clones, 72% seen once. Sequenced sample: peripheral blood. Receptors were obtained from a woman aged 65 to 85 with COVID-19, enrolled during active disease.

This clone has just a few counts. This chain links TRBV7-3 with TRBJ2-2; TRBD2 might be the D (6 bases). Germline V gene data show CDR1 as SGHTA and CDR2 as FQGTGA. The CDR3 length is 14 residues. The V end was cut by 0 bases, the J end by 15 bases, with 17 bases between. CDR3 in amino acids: CASSLTVAGTEVFF. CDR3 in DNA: TGTGCCAGCAGCTTAACGGTGGCGGGGACTGAGGTGTTTTTT. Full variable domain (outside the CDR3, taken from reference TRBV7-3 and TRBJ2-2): GAGVSQTPSNKVTEKGKYVELRCDPISGHTALYWYRQSLGQGPEFLIYFQGTGAADDSGLPNDRFFAVRPEGSVSTLKIQRTERGDSAVYLCASSLTVAGTEVFFGEGSRLTVL.

CDR3 amino acids: CASSLMGGSAEAFF. CDR3 bases: TGTGCCAGCAGTTTAATGGGAGGGTCCGCTGAAGCTTTCTTT. V and J are TRBV27 and TRBJ1-1; D gene ambiguous. CDR3 size: 14 residues. From germline, CDR1 is MNHEY and CDR2 SMNVEV (reference sequence). Between the trimmed V and J ends, which lost 2 bases and 6 bases, there was a span of 13 bases.

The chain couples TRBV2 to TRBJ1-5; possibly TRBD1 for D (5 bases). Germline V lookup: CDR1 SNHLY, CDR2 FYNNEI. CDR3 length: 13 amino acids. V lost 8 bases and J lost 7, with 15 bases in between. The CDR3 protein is CASGRGVAQPQHF. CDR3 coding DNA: TGTGCCAGCGGGCGGGGGGTAGCCCAGCCCCAGCATTTT.

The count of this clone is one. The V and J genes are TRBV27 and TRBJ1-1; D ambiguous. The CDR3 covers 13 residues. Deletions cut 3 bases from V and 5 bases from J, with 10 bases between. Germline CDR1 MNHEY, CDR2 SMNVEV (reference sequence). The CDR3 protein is CASSFERDTEAFF. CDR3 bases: TGTGCCAGCAGTTTCGAGAGGGATACTGAAGCTTTCTTT.

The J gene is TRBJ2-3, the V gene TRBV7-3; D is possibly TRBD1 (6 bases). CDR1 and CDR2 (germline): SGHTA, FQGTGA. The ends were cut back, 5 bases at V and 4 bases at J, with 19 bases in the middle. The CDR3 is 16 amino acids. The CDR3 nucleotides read TGTGCCAGCAGCCCCCAGGCCGGCAGGGGTGCAGATACGCAGTATTTT. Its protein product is CASSPQAGRGADTQYF.

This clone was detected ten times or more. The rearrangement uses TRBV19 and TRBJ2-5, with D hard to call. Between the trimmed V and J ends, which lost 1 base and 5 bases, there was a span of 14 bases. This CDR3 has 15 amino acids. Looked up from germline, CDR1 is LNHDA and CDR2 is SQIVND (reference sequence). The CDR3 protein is CASSIVISATETQYF. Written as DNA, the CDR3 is TGTGCCAGTAGTATAGTCATCAGCGCGACCGAGACCCAGTACTTC.

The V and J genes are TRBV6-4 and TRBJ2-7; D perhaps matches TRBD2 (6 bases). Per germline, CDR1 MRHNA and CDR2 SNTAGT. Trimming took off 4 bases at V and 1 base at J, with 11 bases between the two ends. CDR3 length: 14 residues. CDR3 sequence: CASSGDCWSYEQYF. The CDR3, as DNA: TGTGCCAGCAGTGGGGACTGTTGGTCCTACGAGCAGTACTTC.

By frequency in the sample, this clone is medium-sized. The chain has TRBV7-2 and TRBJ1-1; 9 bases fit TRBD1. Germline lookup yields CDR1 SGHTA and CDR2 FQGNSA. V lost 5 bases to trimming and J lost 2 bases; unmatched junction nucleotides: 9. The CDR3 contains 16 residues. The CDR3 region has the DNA TGTGCCAGCAGCAAAAGAGGACAGGGGTTCAACACTGAAGCTTTCTTT. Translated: CASSKRGQGFNTEAFF.

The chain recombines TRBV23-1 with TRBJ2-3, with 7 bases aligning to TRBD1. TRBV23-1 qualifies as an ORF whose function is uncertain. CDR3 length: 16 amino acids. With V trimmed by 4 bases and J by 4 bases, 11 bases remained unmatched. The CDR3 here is CASSRVRQGVADTQYF. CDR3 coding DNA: TGCGCCAGCAGTCGTGTACGGCAGGGGGTCGCAGATACGCAGTATTTT.

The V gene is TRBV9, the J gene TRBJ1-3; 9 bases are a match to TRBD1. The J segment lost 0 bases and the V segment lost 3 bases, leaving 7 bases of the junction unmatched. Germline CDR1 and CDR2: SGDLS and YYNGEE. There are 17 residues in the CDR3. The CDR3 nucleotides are TGTGCCAGCAGCGCAACAACAGGGGGCCACTCTGGAAACACCATATATTTT. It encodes CASSATTGGHSGNTIYF.

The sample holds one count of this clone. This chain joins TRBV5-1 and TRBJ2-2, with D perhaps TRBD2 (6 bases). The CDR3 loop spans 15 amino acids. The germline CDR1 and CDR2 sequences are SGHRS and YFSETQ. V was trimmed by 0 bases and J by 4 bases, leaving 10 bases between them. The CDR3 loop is CASSLAGGGTGELFF. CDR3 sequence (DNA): TGCGCCAGCAGCTTGGCCGGGGGTGGCACCGGGGAGCTGTTTTTT.